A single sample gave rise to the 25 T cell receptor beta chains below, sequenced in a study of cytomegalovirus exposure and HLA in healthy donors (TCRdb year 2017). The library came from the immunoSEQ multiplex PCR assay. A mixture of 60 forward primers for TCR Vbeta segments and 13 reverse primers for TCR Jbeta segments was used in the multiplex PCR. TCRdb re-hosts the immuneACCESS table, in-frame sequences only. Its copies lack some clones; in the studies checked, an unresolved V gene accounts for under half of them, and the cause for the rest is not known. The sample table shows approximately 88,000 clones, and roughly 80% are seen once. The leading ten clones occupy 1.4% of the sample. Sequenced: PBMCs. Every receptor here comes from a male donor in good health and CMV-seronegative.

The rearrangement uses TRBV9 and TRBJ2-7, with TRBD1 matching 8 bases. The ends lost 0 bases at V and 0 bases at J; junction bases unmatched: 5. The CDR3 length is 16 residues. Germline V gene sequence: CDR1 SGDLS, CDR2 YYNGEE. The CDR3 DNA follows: TGTGCCAGCAGCGTAGCGACAGGGGACGTCTCCTACGAGCAGTACTTC. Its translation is CASSVATGDVSYEQYF.

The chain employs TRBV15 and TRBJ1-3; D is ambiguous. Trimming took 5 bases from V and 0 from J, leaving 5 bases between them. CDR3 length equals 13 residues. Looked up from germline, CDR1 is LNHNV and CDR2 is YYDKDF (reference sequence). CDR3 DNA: TGTGCCACCAGCCCAAACTCTGGAAACACCATATATTTT. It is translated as CATSPNSGNTIYF.

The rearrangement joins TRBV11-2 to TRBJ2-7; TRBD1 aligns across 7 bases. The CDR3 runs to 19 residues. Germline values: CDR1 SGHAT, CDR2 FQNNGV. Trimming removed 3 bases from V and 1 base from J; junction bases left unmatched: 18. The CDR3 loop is CASSFMTGLGLKASYEQYF. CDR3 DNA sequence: TGTGCCAGCAGCTTTATGACAGGGTTGGGATTGAAAGCTTCCTACGAGCAGTACTTC.

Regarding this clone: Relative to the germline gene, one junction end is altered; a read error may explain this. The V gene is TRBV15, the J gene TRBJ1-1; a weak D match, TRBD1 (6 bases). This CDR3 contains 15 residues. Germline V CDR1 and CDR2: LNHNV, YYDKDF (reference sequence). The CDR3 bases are TGTGCCACCAGCCGAGAAGGGGGAAGGAGCACTGAAGCTTTCTTT. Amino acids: CATSREGGRSTEAFF.

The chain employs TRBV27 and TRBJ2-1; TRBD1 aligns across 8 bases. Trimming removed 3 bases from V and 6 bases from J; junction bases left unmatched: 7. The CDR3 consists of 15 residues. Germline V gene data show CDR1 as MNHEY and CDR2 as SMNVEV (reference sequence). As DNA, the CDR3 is TGTGCCAGCAGTTTCCAGGGGGCGAGATTCAATGAGCAGTTCTTC. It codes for CASSFQGARFNEQFF.

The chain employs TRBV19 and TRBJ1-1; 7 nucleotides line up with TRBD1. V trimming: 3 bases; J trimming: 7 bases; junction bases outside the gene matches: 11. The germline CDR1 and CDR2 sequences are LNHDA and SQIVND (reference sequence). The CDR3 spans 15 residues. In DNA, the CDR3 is TGTGCCAGTAGTATGGAAAGGGGGCGAATTAGTGAAGCTTTCTTT. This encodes CASSMERGRISEAFF.

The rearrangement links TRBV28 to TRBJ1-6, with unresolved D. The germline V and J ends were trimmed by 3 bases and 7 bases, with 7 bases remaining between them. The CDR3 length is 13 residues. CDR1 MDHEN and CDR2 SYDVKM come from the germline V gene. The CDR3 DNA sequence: TGTGCCAGCAGTTTTGAGAGAAATTCACCCCTCCACTTT. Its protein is CASSFERNSPLHF.

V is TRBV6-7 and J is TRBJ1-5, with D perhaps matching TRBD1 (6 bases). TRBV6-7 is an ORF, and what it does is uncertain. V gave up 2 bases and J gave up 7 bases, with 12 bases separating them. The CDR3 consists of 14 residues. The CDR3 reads CASSYPRGYQPQHF. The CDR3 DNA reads TGTGCCAGCAGTTACCCGAGGGGGTACCAGCCCCAGCATTTT.

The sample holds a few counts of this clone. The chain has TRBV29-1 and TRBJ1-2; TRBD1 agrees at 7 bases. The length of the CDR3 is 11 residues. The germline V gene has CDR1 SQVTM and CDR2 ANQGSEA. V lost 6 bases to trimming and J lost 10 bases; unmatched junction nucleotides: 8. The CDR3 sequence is CSVGSTGFYTF. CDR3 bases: TGCAGCGTGGGGTCGACAGGGTTCTACACCTTC.

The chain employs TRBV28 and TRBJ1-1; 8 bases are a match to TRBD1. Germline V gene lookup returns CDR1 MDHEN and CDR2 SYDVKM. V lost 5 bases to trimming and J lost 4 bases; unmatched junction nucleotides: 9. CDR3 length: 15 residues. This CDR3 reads CASSVTGADGTEAFF. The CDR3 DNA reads TGTGCCAGCAGTGTGACAGGGGCTGACGGCACTGAAGCTTTCTTT.

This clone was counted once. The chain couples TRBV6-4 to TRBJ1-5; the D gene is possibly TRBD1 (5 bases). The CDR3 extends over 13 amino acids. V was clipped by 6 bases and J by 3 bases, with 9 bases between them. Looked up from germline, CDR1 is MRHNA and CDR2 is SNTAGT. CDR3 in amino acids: CASSRVINQPQHF. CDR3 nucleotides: TGTGCCAGCAGCAGGGTCATCAATCAGCCCCAGCATTTT.

Written as DNA, the CDR3 is TGCAGCGTTGTAAGACAGGAAGACTATGGCTACACCTTC. The encoded protein is CSVVRQEDYGYTF. The gene calls are TRBV29-1 and TRBJ1-2, with a possible D match to TRBD1 (6 bases). Germline CDR1 is SQVTM and CDR2 is ANQGSEA. V lost 4 bases and J lost 3, with 12 bases in between. CDR3 length equals 13 residues.

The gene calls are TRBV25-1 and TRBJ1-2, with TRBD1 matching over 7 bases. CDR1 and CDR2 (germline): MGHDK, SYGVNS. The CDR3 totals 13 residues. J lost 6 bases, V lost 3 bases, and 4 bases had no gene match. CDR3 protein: CASSDSTGDGYTF. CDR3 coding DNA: TGTGCCAGCAGTGATAGCACAGGGGATGGCTACACCTTC.

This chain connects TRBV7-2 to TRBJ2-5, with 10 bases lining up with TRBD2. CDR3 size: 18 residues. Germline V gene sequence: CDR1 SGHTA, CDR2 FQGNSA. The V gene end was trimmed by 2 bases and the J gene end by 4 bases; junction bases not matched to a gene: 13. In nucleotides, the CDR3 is TGTGCCAGCAGCTTATTCTCTAGCGGGAGAACAAACAGAGAGACCCAGTACTTC. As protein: CASSLFSSGRTNRETQYF.

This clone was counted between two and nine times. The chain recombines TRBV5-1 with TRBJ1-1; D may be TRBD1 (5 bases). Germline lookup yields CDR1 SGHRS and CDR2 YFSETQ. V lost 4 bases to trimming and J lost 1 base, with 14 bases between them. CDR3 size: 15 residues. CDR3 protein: CASSNIGGANTEAFF. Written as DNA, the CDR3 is TGCGCCAGCAGCAATATCGGGGGAGCGAACACTGAAGCTTTCTTT.

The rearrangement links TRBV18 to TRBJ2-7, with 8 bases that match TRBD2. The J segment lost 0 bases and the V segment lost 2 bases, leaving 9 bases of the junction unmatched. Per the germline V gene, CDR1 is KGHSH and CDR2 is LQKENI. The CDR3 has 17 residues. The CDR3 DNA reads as TGTGCCAGCTCACCAAGGCGACTAGCGACCGGCTCCTACGAGCAGTACTTC. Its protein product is CASSPRRLATGSYEQYF.

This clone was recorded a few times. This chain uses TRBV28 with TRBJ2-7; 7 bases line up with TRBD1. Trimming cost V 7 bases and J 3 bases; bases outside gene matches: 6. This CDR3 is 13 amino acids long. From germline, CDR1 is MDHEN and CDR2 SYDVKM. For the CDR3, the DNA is TGTGCCAGCATAGGGGGACAGCGCTACGAGCAGTACTTC. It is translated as CASIGGQRYEQYF.

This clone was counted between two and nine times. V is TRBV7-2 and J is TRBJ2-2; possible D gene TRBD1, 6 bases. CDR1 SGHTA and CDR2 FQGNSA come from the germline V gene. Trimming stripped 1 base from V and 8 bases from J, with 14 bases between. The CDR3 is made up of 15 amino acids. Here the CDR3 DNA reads TGTGCCAGCAGCTTAGGGGGATCCGGGACAGGGGAGCTGTTTTTT. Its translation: CASSLGGSGTGELFF.

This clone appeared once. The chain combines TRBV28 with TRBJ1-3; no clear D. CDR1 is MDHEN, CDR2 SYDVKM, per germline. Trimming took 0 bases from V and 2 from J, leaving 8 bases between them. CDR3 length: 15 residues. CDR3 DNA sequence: TGTGCCAGCAGTTTATGGCAGGAAGCTGGAAACACCATATATTTT. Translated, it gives CASSLWQEAGNTIYF.

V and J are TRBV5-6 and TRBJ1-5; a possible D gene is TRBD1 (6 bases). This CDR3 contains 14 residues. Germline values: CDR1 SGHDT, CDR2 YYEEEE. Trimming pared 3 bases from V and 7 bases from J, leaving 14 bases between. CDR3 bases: TGTGCCAGCAGCTCCGGGGCAGGGGTACAGCCCCAGCATTTT. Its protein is CASSSGAGVQPQHF.

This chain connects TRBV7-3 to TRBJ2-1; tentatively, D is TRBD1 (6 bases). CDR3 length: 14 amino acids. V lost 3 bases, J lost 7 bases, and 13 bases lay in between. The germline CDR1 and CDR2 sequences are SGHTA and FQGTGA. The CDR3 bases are TGTGCCAGCAGCTTTAGCACAGGGCGAAATGAGCAGTTCTTC. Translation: CASSFSTGRNEQFF.

The CDR3: CASSLMKGDTEAFF. CDR3 coding DNA: TGCGCCAGCAGCTTGATGAAAGGGGACACTGAAGCTTTCTTT. V and J are TRBV5-1 and TRBJ1-1; D is perhaps TRBD1 (5 bases). There are 14 residues in the CDR3. The V end lost 1 base, the J end lost 3 bases, and 10 bases lay between the germline ends. Per the germline V gene, CDR1 is SGHRS and CDR2 is YFSETQ.

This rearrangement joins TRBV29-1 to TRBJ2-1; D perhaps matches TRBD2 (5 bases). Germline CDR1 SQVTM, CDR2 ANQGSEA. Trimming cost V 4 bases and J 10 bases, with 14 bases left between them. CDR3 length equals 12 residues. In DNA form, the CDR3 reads TGCAGCGTTGCGGGTTCATTAGCGGAGCAGTTCTTC. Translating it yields CSVAGSLAEQFF.

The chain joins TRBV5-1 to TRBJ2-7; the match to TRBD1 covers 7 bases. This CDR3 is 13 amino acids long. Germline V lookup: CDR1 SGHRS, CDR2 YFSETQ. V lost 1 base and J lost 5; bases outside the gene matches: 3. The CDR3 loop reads CASSLTGANEQYF. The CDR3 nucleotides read TGCGCCAGCAGCTTGACAGGGGCCAACGAGCAGTACTTC. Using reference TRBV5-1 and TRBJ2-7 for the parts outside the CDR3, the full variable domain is KAGVTQTPRYLIKTRGQQVTLSCSPISGHRSVSWYQQTPGQGLQFLFEYFSETQRNKGNFPGRFSGRQFSNSRSEMNVSTLELGDSALYLCASSLTGANEQYFGPGTRLTVT.

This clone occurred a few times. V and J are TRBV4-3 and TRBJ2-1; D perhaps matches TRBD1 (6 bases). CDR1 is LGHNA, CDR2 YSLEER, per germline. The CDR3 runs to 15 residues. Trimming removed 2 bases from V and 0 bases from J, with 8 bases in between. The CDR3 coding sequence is TGCGCCAGCAGCCAACTGGACAGCTCCTACAATGAGCAGTTCTTC. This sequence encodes CASSQLDSSYNEQFF.